This TCR beta chain was recovered during a study of vaccination and CD4 T cells after COVID-19. A word on this clonotype: The antigen is undetermined.

General study results and limits: Sampling was limited to relatively few convalescent patients, with no early post-infection timepoints studied.

Regarding treatment: approximately nine-day PBMC culture with coronavirus spike peptide pools or control peptides (ViraFEST assay). The CDR3 has 16 residues. After removal of 2 bases from V and 2 bases from J, the junction contained 6 bases not matched to a gene. Per germline, CDR1 SGHTA and CDR2 FQGNSA. Sequencing of DNA taken from cultured CD4+ T cells relied on the Oncomine TCR Beta short-read assay. TCRdb re-called the PCR reads through MiXCR, storing one row per CDR3 protein. The sample shows over 25,000 distinct CDR3 sequences, approximately 62% of them seen only once. The chain recombines TRBV7-2 with TRBJ2-3; 8 bases fit TRBD2. The clonotype comes from a human donor who received a COVID-19 vaccine. Sequencing was performed on CD4+ T cells from blood, cultured in vitro, taken after SARS-CoV-2 vaccination. The CDR3, as DNA: TGTGCCAGCAGCTTAAAGGGCGGGGGGTTCACAGATACGCAGTATTTT. It is translated as CASSLKGGGFTDTQYF. The entire variable domain, with the rest obtained from reference TRBV7-2 and TRBJ2-3, is as follows: GAGVSQSPSNKVTEKGKDVELRCDPISGHTALYWYRQSLGQGLEFLIYFQGNSAPDKSGLPSDRFSAERTGGSVSTLTIQRTQQEDSAVYLCASSLKGGGFTDTQYFGPGTRLTVL.